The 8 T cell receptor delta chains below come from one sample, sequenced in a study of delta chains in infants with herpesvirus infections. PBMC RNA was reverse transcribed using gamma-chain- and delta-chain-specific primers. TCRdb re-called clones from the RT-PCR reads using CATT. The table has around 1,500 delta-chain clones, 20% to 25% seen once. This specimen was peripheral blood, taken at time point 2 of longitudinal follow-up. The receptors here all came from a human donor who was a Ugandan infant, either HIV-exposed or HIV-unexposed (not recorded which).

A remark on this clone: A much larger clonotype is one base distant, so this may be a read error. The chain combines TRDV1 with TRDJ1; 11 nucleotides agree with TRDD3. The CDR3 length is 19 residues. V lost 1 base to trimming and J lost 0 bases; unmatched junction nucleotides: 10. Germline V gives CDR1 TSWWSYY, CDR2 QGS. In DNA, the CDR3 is TGTGCTCTTGGGGAACGCAGCAACTGGGGGATAGTAGACACCGATAAACTCATCTTT. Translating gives CALGERSNWGIVDTDKLIF.

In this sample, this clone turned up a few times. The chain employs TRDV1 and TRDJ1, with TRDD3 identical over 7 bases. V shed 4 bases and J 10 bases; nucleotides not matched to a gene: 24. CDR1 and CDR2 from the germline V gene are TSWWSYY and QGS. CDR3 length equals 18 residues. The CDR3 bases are TGTGCTCTTGGGGCCAAGGGGATTCGTACTGGGGTAGCGGTAGGACTCATCTTT. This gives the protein CALGAKGIRTGVAVGLIF.

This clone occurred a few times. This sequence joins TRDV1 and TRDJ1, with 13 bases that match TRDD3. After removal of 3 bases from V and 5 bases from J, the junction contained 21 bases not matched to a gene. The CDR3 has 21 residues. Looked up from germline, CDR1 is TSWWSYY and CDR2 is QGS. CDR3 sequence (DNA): TGTGCTCTTGGGGAGACTAGACCCGCACTGGGGGATACGGGGACCTCTGATAAACTCATCTTT. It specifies CALGETRPALGDTGTSDKLIF.

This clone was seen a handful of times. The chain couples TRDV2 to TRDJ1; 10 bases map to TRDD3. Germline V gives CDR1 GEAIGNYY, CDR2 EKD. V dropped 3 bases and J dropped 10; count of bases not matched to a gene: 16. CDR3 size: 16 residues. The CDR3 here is CACDGSGLLGDSRLIF. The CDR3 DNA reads TGTGCCTGTGACGGTTCCGGGCTCCTGGGGGATAGCAGACTCATCTTT.

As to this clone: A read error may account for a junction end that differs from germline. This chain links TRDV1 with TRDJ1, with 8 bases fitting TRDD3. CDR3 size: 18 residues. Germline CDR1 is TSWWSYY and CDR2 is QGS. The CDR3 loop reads CALGKLGLVGGYTDKLIF. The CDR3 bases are TGTGCTCTTGGGAAACTCGGCCTGGTTGGGGGATACACCGATAAACTCATCTTT.

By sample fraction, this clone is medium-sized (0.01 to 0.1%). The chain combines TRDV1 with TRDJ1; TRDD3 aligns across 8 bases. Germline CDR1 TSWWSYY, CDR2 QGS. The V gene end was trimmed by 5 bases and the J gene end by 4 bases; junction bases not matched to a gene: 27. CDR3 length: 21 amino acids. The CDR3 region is CALGIRPLPNTGGYNGDKLIF. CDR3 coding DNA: TGTGCTCTTGGGATCCGGCCTCTTCCCAATACTGGGGGCTACAACGGCGATAAACTCATCTTT.

CDR3 amino acids: CALDPTTDTDKLIF. The CDR3 DNA follows: TGTGCTCTTGACCCGACTACGGACACCGATAAACTCATCTTT. The chain has TRDV1 and TRDJ1; D is undetermined. The CDR3 has 14 residues. V lost 7 bases and J 0 bases, leaving 12 bases between the germline ends. Germline lookup yields CDR1 TSWWSYY and CDR2 QGS.

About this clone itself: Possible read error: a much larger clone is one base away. CDR3 DNA sequence: TGTGCTATTGGGGACCTTCCTACTTGGAGATGGTACACCGATAAACTCATCTTT. Translated, it gives CAIGDLPTWRWYTDKLIF. The gene calls are TRDV1 and TRDJ1; TRDD2 aligns across 9 bases. The germline V gene has CDR1 TSWWSYY and CDR2 QGS. CDR3 length equals 18 residues.